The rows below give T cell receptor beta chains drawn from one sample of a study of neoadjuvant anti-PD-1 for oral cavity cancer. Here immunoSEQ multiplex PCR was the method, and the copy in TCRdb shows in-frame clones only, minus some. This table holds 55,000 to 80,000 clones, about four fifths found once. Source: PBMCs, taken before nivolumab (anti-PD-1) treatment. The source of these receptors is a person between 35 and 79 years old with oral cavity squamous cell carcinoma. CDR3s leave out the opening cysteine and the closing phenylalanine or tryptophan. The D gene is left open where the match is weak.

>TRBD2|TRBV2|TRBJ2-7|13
ASSAPPSGAYEQY
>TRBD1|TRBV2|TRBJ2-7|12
ASNAWDRGYEQY
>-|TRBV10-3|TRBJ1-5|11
AISDSNNQPQH
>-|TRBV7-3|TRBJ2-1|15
ASSPTGGAIRSGEQF
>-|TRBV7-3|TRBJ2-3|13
ASSHIGGRTDTQY
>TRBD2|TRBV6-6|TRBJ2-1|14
ASRGLAGSSYNEQF
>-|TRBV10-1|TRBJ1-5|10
ASSEFNQPQH
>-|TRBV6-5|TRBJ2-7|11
ASSSGPWGKQY
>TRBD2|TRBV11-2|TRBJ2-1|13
ASSLSGSSYNEQF
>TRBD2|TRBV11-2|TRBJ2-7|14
ASSLDFRRGGYEQY
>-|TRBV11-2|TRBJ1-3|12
ASSLTTSGNTIY
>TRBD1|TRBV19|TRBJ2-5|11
ASSQGQRETQY
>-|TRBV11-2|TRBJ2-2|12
ASSSPRRPGELF
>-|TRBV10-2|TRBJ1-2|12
ASSYRVGTTSYT
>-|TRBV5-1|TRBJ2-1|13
ASSLTGESYNEQF
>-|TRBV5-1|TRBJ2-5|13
ASSLGSGQQETQY
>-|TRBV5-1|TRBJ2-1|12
ASSLSYSYNEQF
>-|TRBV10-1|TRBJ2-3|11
ASSENVQGTQY
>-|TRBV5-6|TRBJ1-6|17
ASSLLPRRRSSYNSPLH
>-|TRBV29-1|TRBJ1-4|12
SVEGTATNEKLF
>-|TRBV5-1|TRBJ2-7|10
ASSAGLYEQY
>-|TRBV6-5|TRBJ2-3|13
ASSYFSRTTDTQY
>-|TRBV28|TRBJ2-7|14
ASSSTPGTGGYEQY
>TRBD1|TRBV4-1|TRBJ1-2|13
ASSLTAGTGYGYT
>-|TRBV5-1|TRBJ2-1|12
ASSLARGDNEQF
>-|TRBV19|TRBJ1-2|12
ASSIAGGRYGYT
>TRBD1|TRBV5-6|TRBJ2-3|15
ASSLALQGAGADTQY
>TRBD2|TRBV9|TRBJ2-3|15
ASSAPGGLASTDTQY
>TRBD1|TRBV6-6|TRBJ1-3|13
ASSPNTGAGNTIY
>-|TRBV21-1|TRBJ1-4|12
ANFHDGPKEKLF
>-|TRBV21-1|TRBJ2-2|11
ASSKVTAGELF
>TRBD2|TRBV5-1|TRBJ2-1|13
ASRGALAGGNEQF